Listed below are T cell receptor beta chains from one sample, sequenced in a study of OX40 agonist ivuxolimab in advanced cancers. Sequenced by immunoSEQ multiplex PCR; TCRdb stores in-frame clones only, minus some. The table shows 58,000 or so clones, with approximately 80% occurring only once. This material consisted of CD4+ or CD8+ T cells sorted from blood, taken in a trial of the OX40 agonist ivuxolimab. The receptors stem from an adult with an advanced solid tumor such as melanoma, head and neck, liver or kidney cancer. Both conserved end residues are part of each CDR3. The D gene is left open where the match is weak.

. | TRBJ2-3 | TRBV7-6 | CASSSGSVAADTQYF
. | TRBJ1-1 | TRBV9 | CASSVGPVSEAFF
TRBD1 | TRBJ1-6 | TRBV6-6 | CASRRQGGNSPLHF
. | TRBJ2-7 | TRBV7-9 | CASTKAGTIYEQYF
TRBD1 | TRBJ1-2 | TRBV5-5 | CASSTRTGVVGYTF
. | TRBJ2-1 | TRBV4-1 | CASSVVWGGADEQFF
. | TRBJ2-1 | TRBV10-3 | CAISESLEGLNEQFF
. | TRBJ2-5 | TRBV14 | CASSGGGETQYF
TRBD2 | TRBJ2-3 | TRBV7-6 | CASSRLAGTQPADTQYF
TRBD1 | TRBJ1-5 | TRBV5-8 | CASSPGQDYSNQPQHF
. | TRBJ2-5 | TRBV29-1 | CSVVEAGETQYF
TRBD1 | TRBJ1-5 | TRBV19 | CASNEPGQGAGNQPQHF
. | TRBJ1-5 | TRBV23-1 | CASSQSRGQPQHF
TRBD2 | TRBJ2-1 | TRBV28 | CASSLTSGRPRTNSYNEQFF
TRBD2 | TRBJ2-1 | TRBV28 | CASRRGLAGNEQFF
. | TRBJ2-3 | TRBV15 | CATRQDTDTQYF
. | TRBJ1-4 | TRBV28 | CASTIPYGDEKLFF
. | TRBJ1-5 | TRBV7-8 | CASSLEQGWSNQPQHF
TRBD1 | TRBJ1-5 | TRBV5-4 | CASSRGTGGDQPQHF
. | TRBJ2-6 | TRBV9 | CASSIGRRANVLTF
TRBD2 | TRBJ2-3 | TRBV6-1 | CASSRTSRNTGTQYF
TRBD1 | TRBJ2-7 | TRBV28 | CASGIQGAYEQYF
TRBD2 | TRBJ2-2 | TRBV5-1 | CASSLALNRLALEGQSLAGELFF
. | TRBJ2-1 | TRBV6-5 | CASSDVLFF
TRBD2 | TRBJ2-1 | TRBV4-1 | CASSQALAGGRNEQFF
TRBD1 | TRBJ1-2 | TRBV6-5 | CASSDAGDRVSGYTF
. | TRBJ2-7 | TRBV5-1 | CASSLKLGGTPHEQYF
. | TRBJ1-2 | TRBV2 | CASSDFGGTYYGYTF
. | TRBJ2-2 | TRBV2 | CASSEQGLTGELFF
. | TRBJ2-1 | TRBV2 | CASSVLGGEQFF
. | TRBJ1-6 | TRBV9 | CASSTRDLGRFGSPLHF
. | TRBJ1-1 | TRBV18 | CASSNDRNTEAFF
. | TRBJ1-2 | TRBV2 | CASGGPSGGYTF
. | TRBJ1-2 | TRBV6-5 | CASSSWEQGYGYTF
. | TRBJ2-3 | TRBV6-6 | CASHREADTQYF
TRBD1 | TRBJ1-3 | TRBV10-3 | CAISEGQGRGGNTIYF
. | TRBJ2-1 | TRBV19 | CASSIDDEQFF
TRBD1 | TRBJ1-2 | TRBV10-3 | CATTGQGGTYGYTF
TRBD2 | TRBJ2-1 | TRBV18 | CASSPLGLAGNEQFF
TRBD1 | TRBJ2-2 | TRBV5-1 | CASSEARTGWVTGELFF
TRBD1 | TRBJ2-7 | TRBV5-4 | CASSFKGEGQGKVQYF
. | TRBJ1-2 | TRBV10-3 | CAISESQRNYGYTF
. | TRBJ1-6 | TRBV28 | CASIREENSPLHF
TRBD2 | TRBJ2-1 | TRBV2 | CASSDTLAMRSYNEQFF